The rows below give T cell receptor beta chains drawn from one sample of a study of lymphopenia after photon versus proton radiotherapy. Using immunoSEQ multiplex PCR, the repertoire was profiled, and TCRdb retains in-frame clones only, with some absent. The table includes over 25,000 clones, roughly 87% detected once. This material consisted of peripheral blood, taken from a patient treated with proton-based radiotherapy. The receptors originated from a woman aged 60-75 years with cholangiocarcinoma. Some clones in this sample may be carry-over from other donors' samples. CDR3s include the opening cysteine and the closing phenylalanine or tryptophan. A D gene is named only where the DNA matches it firmly. Size values are once, few and many counts, or a class for expanded clones, and some rows have none.

v_gene: TRBV5-6; abundance: few; d_gene: NA; j_gene: TRBJ1-1; CDR3nt: TGTGCCAGCAGCTTGGTGGCGGGGGGTGAAGCTTTCTTT; CDR3aa: CASSLVAGGEAFF
v_gene: TRBV7-2; abundance: NA; d_gene: NA; j_gene: TRBJ1-4; CDR3nt: TGTGCCAGCAGCTCTGGCGGACAGTCTAATGAAAAACTGTTTTTT; CDR3aa: CASSSGGQSNEKLFF
v_gene: TRBV5-4; abundance: few; d_gene: TRBD2; j_gene: TRBJ2-7; CDR3nt: TGTGCCAGCAGCGGGGCGAGAGCGGGGGGCTTCTACGAGCAGTACTTC; CDR3aa: CASSGARAGGFYEQYF
v_gene: TRBV14; abundance: NA; d_gene: NA; j_gene: TRBJ1-2; CDR3nt: TGTGCCAGCAACGCAGGAGGTGGCTACACCTTC; CDR3aa: CASNAGGGYTF
v_gene: TRBV30; abundance: NA; d_gene: NA; j_gene: TRBJ1-2; CDR3nt: TGTGCCTGGAGTGTGGTAGGGCTCTATGGCTACACCTTC; CDR3aa: CAWSVVGLYGYTF
v_gene: TRBV27; abundance: NA; d_gene: NA; j_gene: TRBJ2-5; CDR3nt: TGTGCCAGCAGTTTGCGTCTACAAGAGACCCAGTACTTC; CDR3aa: CASSLRLQETQYF
v_gene: TRBV4-1; abundance: few; d_gene: TRBD1; j_gene: TRBJ2-5; CDR3nt: TGCGCCAGCAGACCGACAGGGAAGGAGACCCAGTACTTC; CDR3aa: CASRPTGKETQYF
v_gene: TRBV19; abundance: NA; d_gene: TRBD2; j_gene: TRBJ2-7; CDR3nt: TGTGCCAGTAGTGCGCCGGCTAGCGGGAACGAGCAGTACTTC; CDR3aa: CASSAPASGNEQYF
v_gene: TRBV4-3; abundance: NA; d_gene: TRBD1; j_gene: TRBJ2-7; CDR3nt: TGCGCCAGCAGCCAAGATGACAGGGGCTACGAGCAGTACTTC; CDR3aa: CASSQDDRGYEQYF
v_gene: TRBV4-1; abundance: NA; d_gene: TRBD1; j_gene: TRBJ2-7; CDR3nt: TGCGCCAGCAGCCACCGGGACAGGGGACACGAGCAGTACTTC; CDR3aa: CASSHRDRGHEQYF
v_gene: TRBV11-2; abundance: NA; d_gene: NA; j_gene: TRBJ2-5; CDR3nt: TGTGCCAGCAGCTTAGGAGGTCTGCAAGAGACCCAGTACTTC; CDR3aa: CASSLGGLQETQYF
v_gene: TRBV11-2; abundance: NA; d_gene: NA; j_gene: TRBJ1-1; CDR3nt: TGTGCCAGCAGCTTAAGGTTTGCGTGGTCAGGGGACACTGAAGCTTTCTTT; CDR3aa: CASSLRFAWSGDTEAFF
v_gene: TRBV7-2; abundance: NA; d_gene: NA; j_gene: TRBJ2-7; CDR3nt: TGTGCCAGCAGCCCGGCAGCGGTACAAGCGACCGAGCAGTACTTC; CDR3aa: CASSPAAVQATEQYF
v_gene: TRBV15; abundance: NA; d_gene: TRBD2; j_gene: TRBJ2-5; CDR3nt: TGTGCCACCAGCAGAGATGCGAGACTAGCGGGAGCGGAAGAGACCCAGTACTTC; CDR3aa: CATSRDARLAGAEETQYF
v_gene: TRBV4-3; abundance: NA; d_gene: TRBD1; j_gene: TRBJ2-7; CDR3nt: TGCGCCAGCAGCCAAGATATCTCAGGGGGCATATACGAGCAGTACTTC; CDR3aa: CASSQDISGGIYEQYF
v_gene: TRBV2; abundance: NA; d_gene: TRBD1; j_gene: TRBJ1-2; CDR3nt: TGTGCCAGCAGCGAAACGGGACAGGGGGCGGGCTACACCTTC; CDR3aa: CASSETGQGAGYTF
v_gene: TRBV5-1; abundance: NA; d_gene: NA; j_gene: TRBJ1-5; CDR3nt: TGCGCCAGCAGCTTGGATTGGGATAATCAGCCCCAGCATTTT; CDR3aa: CASSLDWDNQPQHF
v_gene: TRBV5-1; abundance: NA; d_gene: TRBD2; j_gene: TRBJ2-3; CDR3nt: TGCGCCAGCAGCTTGGGGCTAGCGGGGAGCACAGATACGCAGTATTTT; CDR3aa: CASSLGLAGSTDTQYF
v_gene: TRBV9; abundance: NA; d_gene: TRBD1; j_gene: TRBJ2-1; CDR3nt: TGTGCCAGCGGTCCCACAGGGGGAACCTACAATGAGCAGTTCTTC; CDR3aa: CASGPTGGTYNEQFF
v_gene: TRBV6-1; abundance: NA; d_gene: NA; j_gene: TRBJ1-2; CDR3nt: TGTGCCACAGAATTCTATGGCTACACCTTC; CDR3aa: CATEFYGYTF